A single sample is the source of the 29 T cell receptor beta chains below, sequenced in a study of CD8 T cells in Susac syndrome. With random hexamers, about 0.45 to 1 ug RNA was reverse transcribed. From the immunoSEQ multiplex PCR reads, TCRdb called clonotypes with MiXCR, one entry per CDR3 protein. The repertoire holds about 300,000 distinct CDR3 sequences, with 75% to 85% as singletons. Sequencing was performed on CD8+ T cells from PBMCs. The receptors were sampled from a human donor with multiple sclerosis.

The genes are TRBV6-2 or TRBV6-3 and TRBJ2-1, with D unresolved. Trimming shortened V by 2 bases and J by 8 bases, and 16 bases separated the two germline ends. This CDR3 has 15 amino acids. Per germline, CDR1 MNHEY and CDR2 SVGEGT. CDR3 region: CASSYGFGSPHEQFF. In DNA, the CDR3 is TGTGCCAGCAGTTACGGGTTTGGCTCCCCTCATGAGCAGTTCTTC.

The chain couples TRBV6-5 to TRBJ1-5; D not certain. The germline gives CDR1 MNHEY, CDR2 SVGAGI. The CDR3 covers 15 residues. Deletions cut 5 bases from V and 3 bases from J, with 14 bases between. The CDR3 loop reads CASSISGRLNQPQHF. DNA for the CDR3: TGTGCCAGCAGTATCTCGGGCAGACTCAATCAGCCCCAGCATTTT.

The genes are TRBV27 and TRBJ1-5; D call uncertain. CDR1 and CDR2 (germline): MNHEY, SMNVEV (reference sequence). Trimming shortened V by 6 bases and J by 7 bases, and 10 bases separated the two germline ends. The CDR3 contains 12 residues. The CDR3 here is CASSAGIQPQHF. CDR3 DNA sequence: TGTGCCAGCAGCGCGGGGATCCAGCCCCAGCATTTT.

The rearrangement joins TRBV5-6 to TRBJ1-1, with D hard to call. The germline gives CDR1 SGHDT, CDR2 YYEEEE. This CDR3 region has 11 residues. V gave up 0 bases and J gave up 10 bases, with 7 bases separating them. CDR3 sequence (DNA): TGTGCCAGCAGCTTGGGTGACGGAGCTTTCTTT. This encodes CASSLGDGAFF.

V and J are TRBV28 and TRBJ1-1; D is perhaps TRBD1 (5 bases). The CDR3 has 14 amino acids. V was trimmed by 6 bases and J by 4 bases, leaving 15 bases between them. CDR1 is MDHEN and CDR2 is SYDVKM in the germline V gene. The CDR3 loop is CASSQVGGGTEAFF. In DNA, the CDR3 is TGTGCCAGCAGCCAGGTGGGGGGAGGCACTGAAGCTTTCTTT.

V is TRBV7-6 and J is TRBJ2-2, with a weak D call TRBD1 (5 bases). This CDR3 spans 17 amino acids. Germline V gene sequence: CDR1 SGHVS, CDR2 FNYEAQ. V was trimmed by 1 base and J by 2 bases, leaving 14 bases between them. CDR3 nucleotides: TGTGCCAGCAGCTTAGATGGGCCAGGGCTTAACACCGGGGAGCTGTTTTTT. Translating it yields CASSLDGPGLNTGELFF.

CDR3 residues: CASSLGSRGQETQYF. CDR3 nucleotide sequence: TGTGCCAGCAGCTTAGGTTCGCGGGGCCAAGAGACCCAGTACTTC. J is TRBJ2-5 and V is TRBV13; D may be TRBD2 (6 bases). Germline values: CDR1 PRHDT, CDR2 FYEKMQ (reference sequence). Between the trimmed V and J ends, which lost 0 bases and 1 base, there was a span of 9 bases. This CDR3 is built from 15 residues.

The J gene is TRBJ1-5, the V gene TRBV2; maybe TRBD1 (6 bases). The length of the CDR3 is 16 residues. V shed 6 bases and J shed 9 bases, with 24 bases lying between them. The germline V gene encodes CDR1 SNHLY and CDR2 FYNNEI. The DNA of the CDR3 is TGTGCCAGCAGAGCTGTCGGGGTGGGGGCCATCAGGCCCCAGCATTTT. This sequence encodes CASRAVGVGAIRPQHF.

The DNA of the CDR3 is TGTGCCAGCAGTTTAGGATACTATGGCTACACCTTC. It encodes CASSLGYYGYTF. V and J are TRBV12-3 or TRBV12-4 and TRBJ1-2, with D hard to call. V lost 1 base and J 3 bases, leaving 3 bases between the germline ends. This CDR3 is 12 amino acids long.

This rearrangement joins TRBV12-3 or TRBV12-4 to TRBJ1-1, with TRBD1 matching 7 bases. The trim removed 5 bases at V and 1 base at J, leaving 4 bases unmatched. There are 14 residues in the CDR3. In DNA form, the CDR3 reads TGTGCCAGCAGTGGCCCAGGGGGGAACACTGAAGCTTTCTTT. Protein product: CASSGPGGNTEAFF.

The chain couples TRBV7-9 to TRBJ2-7; no firm D call. The CDR3 is 13 residues long. CDR1 SEHNR and CDR2 FQNEAQ come from the germline V gene (reference sequence). V lost 5 bases and J lost 4, with 12 bases in between. The CDR3 nucleotides are TGTGCCAGCAGCCTCCCGGCTGGTTACGAGCAGTACTTC. Its translation is CASSLPAGYEQYF.

The DNA for the CDR3 is TGCGCCAGCAGCCCGGACAGTTCGAACACCGGGGAGCTGTTTTTT. It codes for CASSPDSSNTGELFF. The rearrangement joins TRBV4-3 to TRBJ2-2; D is possibly TRBD1 (6 bases). Germline loops: CDR1 LGHNA, CDR2 YSLEER. Trimming stripped 4 bases from V and 0 bases from J, with 9 bases between. The CDR3 covers 15 residues.

CDR3 sequence: CASSSNAGQGIYEQYF. Here the CDR3 DNA reads TGTGCCAGCAGCTCAAACGCCGGACAGGGAATCTACGAGCAGTACTTC. The chain couples TRBV7-6 to TRBJ2-7; 8 bases map to TRBD1. The length of the CDR3 is 16 residues. Germline V CDR1 and CDR2: SGHVS, FNYEAQ. V lost 4 bases and J lost 3; bases outside the gene matches: 11.

The chain combines TRBV9 with TRBJ2-1, with D uncertain. Trimming left V 4 bases short and J 1 base short, with 18 bases between. Germline CDR1 is SGDLS and CDR2 is YYNGEE. This CDR3 contains 17 residues. CDR3 in DNA: TGTGCCAGCAGCACGAGGCCGGCGGCAGAGTCCTACAATGAGCAGTTCTTC. This encodes CASSTRPAAESYNEQFF.

V gene TRBV28 combines with J gene TRBJ1-1; possible D gene TRBD1, 5 bases. Per the germline V gene, CDR1 is MDHEN and CDR2 is SYDVKM. V dropped 5 bases and J dropped 0 bases, with 16 bases sitting between them. The CDR3 runs to 16 residues. Written as DNA, the CDR3 is TGTGCCAGCAGTCCTCACTCAGGGTCCATGAACACTGAAGCTTTCTTT. Translated, it gives CASSPHSGSMNTEAFF.

This chain uses TRBV7-9 with TRBJ2-7; no firm D call. The CDR3 loop spans 15 amino acids. Germline V gene data show CDR1 as SEHNR and CDR2 as FQNEAQ (reference sequence). V lost 2 bases to trimming and J lost 1 base, with 12 bases between them. CDR3 loop: CASSLTPAGSYEQYF. CDR3 bases: TGTGCCAGCAGCTTAACTCCTGCAGGATCCTACGAGCAGTACTTC.

This chain uses TRBV4-1 with TRBJ1-1; D remains ambiguous. V was cut by 1 base and J by 6 bases, with 9 bases left in between. Germline lookup yields CDR1 MGHRA and CDR2 YSYEKL. The CDR3 contains 13 residues. The CDR3 region is CASSQGERPEAFF. As DNA, the CDR3 is TGCGCCAGCAGCCAAGGGGAAAGACCTGAAGCTTTCTTT.

This clonotype was seen a single time. The V call is TRBV12-3 or TRBV12-4, the J call TRBJ1-1; 8 positions agree with TRBD1. J lost 4 bases, V lost 4 bases, and 8 bases had no gene match. The CDR3 runs to 15 residues. CDR3 bases: TGTGCCAGCAGTTCAGGGGACAGGCTCAGCACTGAAGCTTTCTTT. Its protein is CASSSGDRLSTEAFF.

V is TRBV11-3 and J is TRBJ2-1; TRBD2 matches 15 bases. Germline assignment: CDR1 SGHNT and CDR2 YENEEA. With V trimmed by 5 bases and J by 3 bases, 2 bases remained unmatched. This CDR3 spans 16 amino acids. The CDR3 coding sequence is TGTGCCAGCAGCCCGGGACTAGCGGGAGGCTACAATGAGCAGTTCTTC. Protein sequence: CASSPGLAGGYNEQFF.

The V call is TRBV3-1, the J call TRBJ2-1, with D unclear. The V gene's germline CDR1 is LGHDT and CDR2 YNNKEL (reference sequence). Trimming removed 4 bases from V and 5 bases from J, with 12 bases in between. CDR3 length: 14 amino acids. The DNA for the CDR3 is TGTGCCAGCAGCCCAACCCGGGCGGACAATGAGCAGTTCTTC. This encodes CASSPTRADNEQFF.

In DNA, the CDR3 is TGTGCCATCAGTGCGATAGACAGGGTCAACTATGGCTACACCTTC. Its translation: CAISAIDRVNYGYTF. V and J are TRBV10-3 and TRBJ1-2, with 7 bases aligning to TRBD1. V lost 4 bases and J lost 2; bases outside the gene matches: 7. The CDR3 contains 15 residues. Germline V gene sequence: CDR1 ENHRY, CDR2 SYGVKD.

The J gene is TRBJ1-2, the V gene TRBV19; D is undetermined. The CDR3 length is 17 residues. The germline CDR1 and CDR2 sequences are LNHDA and SQIVND (reference sequence). Trimming cost V 4 bases and J 6 bases, with 24 bases left between them. The CDR3 loop reads CASSTTPLIGVVDGYTF. In DNA form, the CDR3 reads TGTGCCAGTAGTACCACCCCATTGATTGGGGTGGTTGATGGCTACACCTTC.

This chain links TRBV4-3 with TRBJ1-4; D not resolved. The CDR3 runs to 17 residues. CDR1 LGHNA and CDR2 YSLEER come from the germline V gene. The germline V and J ends were trimmed by 3 bases and 0 bases, with 14 bases remaining between them. The CDR3 region has the DNA TGCGCCAGCAGCCATGATCCCGACGTTGCAACTAATGAAAAACTGTTTTTT. Its translation is CASSHDPDVATNEKLFF.

The chain joins TRBV24-1 to TRBJ2-3; no reliable D call. V was cut by 4 bases and J by 2 bases, with 12 bases left in between. The CDR3 covers 15 residues. Germline V CDR1 and CDR2: KGHDR, SFDVKD. CDR3 amino acids: CATSDPRDNTDTQYF. CDR3 in DNA: TGTGCCACCAGTGACCCACGTGACAACACAGATACGCAGTATTTT.

This clonotype was detected only once. The chain carries TRBV3-1 and TRBJ2-7; a weak D match, TRBD2 (5 bases). Trimming shortened V by 1 base and J by 2 bases, and 15 bases separated the two germline ends. Germline CDR1 LGHDT, CDR2 YNNKEL (reference sequence). The CDR3 is 16 amino acids. The CDR3 is CASSQGVLAGAYEQYF. Written as DNA, the CDR3 is TGTGCCAGCAGCCAAGGGGTTTTGGCGGGCGCCTACGAGCAGTACTTC.

V is TRBV7-2 and J is TRBJ2-7, with D maybe TRBD1 (5 bases). Germline V lookup: CDR1 SGHTA, CDR2 FQGNSA. V dropped 5 bases and J dropped 1 base, with 9 bases sitting between them. The CDR3 loop spans 13 amino acids. The CDR3 here is CASSPYRSYEQYF. CDR3 nucleotides: TGTGCCAGCAGCCCATACAGGTCCTACGAGCAGTACTTC.

The J gene is TRBJ1-1, the V gene TRBV6-5, with no clear D. The germline V and J ends were trimmed by 0 bases and 1 base, with 15 bases remaining between them. The V gene's germline CDR1 is MNHEY and CDR2 SVGAGI. The CDR3 has 17 residues. As DNA, the CDR3 is TGTGCCAGCAGTTACTCGTTGGATGCCGGGTGGAACACTGAAGCTTTCTTT. Its translation is CASSYSLDAGWNTEAFF.

The rearrangement links TRBV9 to TRBJ1-2; 7 bases agree with TRBD1. There are 14 residues in the CDR3. With V trimmed by 3 bases and J by 5 bases, 7 bases remained unmatched. The germline gives CDR1 SGDLS, CDR2 YYNGEE. The CDR3 DNA follows: TGTGCCAGCAGCGCCCAAGGGACAGATTATGGCTACACCTTC. Translation: CASSAQGTDYGYTF.

This sequence joins TRBV28 and TRBJ2-1; TRBD1 agrees at 10 bases. V was clipped by 2 bases and J by 8 bases; unmatched bases: 6. This CDR3 has 15 amino acids. CDR1 and CDR2 (germline): MDHEN, SYDVKM. This CDR3 is CASSLGRTGGYEQFF. The CDR3, as DNA: TGTGCCAGCAGTTTAGGTCGGACAGGGGGTTATGAGCAGTTCTTC.